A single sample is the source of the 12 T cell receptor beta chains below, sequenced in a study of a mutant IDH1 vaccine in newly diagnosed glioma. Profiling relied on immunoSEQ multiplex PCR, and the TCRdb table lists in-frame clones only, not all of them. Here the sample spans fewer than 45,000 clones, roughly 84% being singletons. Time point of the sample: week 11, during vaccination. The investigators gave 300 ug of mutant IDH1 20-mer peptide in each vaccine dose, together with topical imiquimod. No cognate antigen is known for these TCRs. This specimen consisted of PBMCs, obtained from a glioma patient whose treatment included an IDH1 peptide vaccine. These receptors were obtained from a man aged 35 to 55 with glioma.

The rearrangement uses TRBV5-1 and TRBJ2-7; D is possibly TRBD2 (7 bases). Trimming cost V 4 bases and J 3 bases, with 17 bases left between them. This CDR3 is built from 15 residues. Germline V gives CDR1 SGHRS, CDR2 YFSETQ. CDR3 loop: CASSPGGREGYEQYF. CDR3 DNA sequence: TGCGCCAGCAGCCCGGGGGGCAGGGAGGGCTACGAGCAGTACTTC.

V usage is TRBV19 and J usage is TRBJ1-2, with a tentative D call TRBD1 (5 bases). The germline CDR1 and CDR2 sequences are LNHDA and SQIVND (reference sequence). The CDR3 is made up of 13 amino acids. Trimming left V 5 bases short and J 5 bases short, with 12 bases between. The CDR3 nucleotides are TGTGCCAGTAGTGCTGGGACGGTATATGGCTACACCTTC. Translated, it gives CASSAGTVYGYTF.

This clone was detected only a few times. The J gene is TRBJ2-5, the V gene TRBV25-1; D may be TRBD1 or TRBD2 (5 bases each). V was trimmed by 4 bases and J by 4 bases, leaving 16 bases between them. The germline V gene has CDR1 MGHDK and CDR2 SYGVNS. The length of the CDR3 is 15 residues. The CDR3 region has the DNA TGTGCCAGCAGTGTGCCAACGGGGCACTCAGAGACCCAGTACTTC. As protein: CASSVPTGHSETQYF.

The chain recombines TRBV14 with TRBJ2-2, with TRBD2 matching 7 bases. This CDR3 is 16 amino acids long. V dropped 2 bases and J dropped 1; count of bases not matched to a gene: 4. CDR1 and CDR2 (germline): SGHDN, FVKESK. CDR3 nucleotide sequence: TGTGCCAGCAGCCAACGGGGCGGGAGGAACACCGGGGAGCTGTTTTTT. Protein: CASSQRGGRNTGELFF.

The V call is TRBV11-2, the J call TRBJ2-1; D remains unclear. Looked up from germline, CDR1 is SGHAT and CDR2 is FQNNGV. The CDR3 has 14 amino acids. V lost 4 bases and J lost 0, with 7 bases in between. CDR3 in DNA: TGTGCCAGCAGCTCCCGTAGCTCCTACAATGAGCAGTTCTTC. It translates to CASSSRSSYNEQFF.

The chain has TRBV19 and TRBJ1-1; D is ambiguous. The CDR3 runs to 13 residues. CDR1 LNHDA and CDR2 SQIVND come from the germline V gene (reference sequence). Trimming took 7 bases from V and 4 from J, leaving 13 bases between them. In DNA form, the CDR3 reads TGTGCCAGTATTCCAAGCATGAGCACTGAAGCTTTCTTT. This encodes CASIPSMSTEAFF.

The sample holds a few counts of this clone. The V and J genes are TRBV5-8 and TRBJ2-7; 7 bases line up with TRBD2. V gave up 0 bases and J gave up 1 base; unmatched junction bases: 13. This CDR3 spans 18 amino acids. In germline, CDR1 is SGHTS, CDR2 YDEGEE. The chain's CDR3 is CASSLGFLQRDLSYEQYF. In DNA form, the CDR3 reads TGTGCCAGCAGCTTGGGATTTTTGCAGCGGGACCTATCCTACGAGCAGTACTTC.

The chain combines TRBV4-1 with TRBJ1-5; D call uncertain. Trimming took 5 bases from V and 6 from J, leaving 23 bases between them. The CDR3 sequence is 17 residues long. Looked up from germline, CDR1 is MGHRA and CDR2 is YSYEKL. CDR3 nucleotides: TGCGCCAGCAGCTTCACCCTGGTGACCGGGCCCCCTCAGCCCCAGCATTTT. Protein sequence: CASSFTLVTGPPQPQHF.

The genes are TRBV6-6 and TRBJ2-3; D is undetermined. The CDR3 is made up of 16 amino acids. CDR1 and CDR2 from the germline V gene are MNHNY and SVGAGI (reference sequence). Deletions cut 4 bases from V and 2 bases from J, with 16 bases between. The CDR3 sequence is CASSSSRNRYTDTQYF. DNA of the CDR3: TGTGCCAGCAGTTCCTCTCGCAATCGCTACACAGATACGCAGTATTTT.

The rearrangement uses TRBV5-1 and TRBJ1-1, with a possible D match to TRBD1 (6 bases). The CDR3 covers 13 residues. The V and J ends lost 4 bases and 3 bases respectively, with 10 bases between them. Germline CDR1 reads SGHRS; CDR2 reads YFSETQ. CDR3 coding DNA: TGCGCCAGCAGCCGACAGGTGTACACTGAAGCTTTCTTT. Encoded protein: CASSRQVYTEAFF.

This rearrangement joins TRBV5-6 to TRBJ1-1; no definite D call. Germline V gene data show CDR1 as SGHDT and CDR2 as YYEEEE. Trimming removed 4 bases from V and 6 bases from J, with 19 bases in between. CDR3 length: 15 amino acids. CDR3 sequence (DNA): TGTGCCAGCAGCGTCGATGACACTGGCTCGTCTGAAGCTTTCTTT. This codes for CASSVDDTGSSEAFF.

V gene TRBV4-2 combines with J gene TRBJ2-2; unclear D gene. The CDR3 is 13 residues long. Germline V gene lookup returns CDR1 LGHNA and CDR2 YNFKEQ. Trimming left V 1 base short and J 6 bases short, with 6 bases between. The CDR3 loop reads CASSQVGSGELFF. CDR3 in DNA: TGTGCCAGCAGCCAAGTGGGGTCCGGGGAGCTGTTTTTT.